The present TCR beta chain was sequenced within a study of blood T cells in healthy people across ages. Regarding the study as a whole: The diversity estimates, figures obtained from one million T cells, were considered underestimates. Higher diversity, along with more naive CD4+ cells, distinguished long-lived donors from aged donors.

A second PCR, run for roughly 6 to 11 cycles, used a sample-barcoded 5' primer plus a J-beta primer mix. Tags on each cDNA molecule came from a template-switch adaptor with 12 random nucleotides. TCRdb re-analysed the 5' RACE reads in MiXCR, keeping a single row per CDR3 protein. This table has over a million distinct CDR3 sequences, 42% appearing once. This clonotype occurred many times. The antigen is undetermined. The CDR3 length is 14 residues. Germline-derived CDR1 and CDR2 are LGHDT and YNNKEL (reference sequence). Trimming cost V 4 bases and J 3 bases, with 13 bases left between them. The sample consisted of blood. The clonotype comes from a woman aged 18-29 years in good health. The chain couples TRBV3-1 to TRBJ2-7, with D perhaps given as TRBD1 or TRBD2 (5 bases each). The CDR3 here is CASSRTGAGYEQYF. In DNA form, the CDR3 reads TGTGCCAGCAGCCGGACTGGGGCCGGCTACGAGCAGTACTTC.